The clone carrying this TCR beta chain was found many times. Its antigen is still unknown. This specimen comes from a study of response to subunit inactivated influenza vaccine. Study-wide points: Each seasonal flu vaccination may recruit only limited new T cells, authors suggested.

TCRdb independently ran MiXCR on the RT-PCR reads; one entry per CDR3 protein. This table holds over 400,000 distinct CDR3 sequences, roughly 11% found once. Trimming took 6 bases from V and 0 from J, leaving 3 bases between them. CDR3 length: 12 amino acids. CDR1 and CDR2 from the germline V gene are MNHNY and SVGAGI (reference sequence). V usage is TRBV6-6 and J usage is TRBJ1-5; D is uncertain. Specimen: PBMCs from blood, collected 40 to 50 days after vaccination. The source is a man aged 45-65 years who received an inactivated influenza vaccine. The CDR3 protein is CASRSSNQPQHF. CDR3 sequence (DNA): TGTGCCAGCAGGTCTAGCAATCAGCCCCAGCATTTT.